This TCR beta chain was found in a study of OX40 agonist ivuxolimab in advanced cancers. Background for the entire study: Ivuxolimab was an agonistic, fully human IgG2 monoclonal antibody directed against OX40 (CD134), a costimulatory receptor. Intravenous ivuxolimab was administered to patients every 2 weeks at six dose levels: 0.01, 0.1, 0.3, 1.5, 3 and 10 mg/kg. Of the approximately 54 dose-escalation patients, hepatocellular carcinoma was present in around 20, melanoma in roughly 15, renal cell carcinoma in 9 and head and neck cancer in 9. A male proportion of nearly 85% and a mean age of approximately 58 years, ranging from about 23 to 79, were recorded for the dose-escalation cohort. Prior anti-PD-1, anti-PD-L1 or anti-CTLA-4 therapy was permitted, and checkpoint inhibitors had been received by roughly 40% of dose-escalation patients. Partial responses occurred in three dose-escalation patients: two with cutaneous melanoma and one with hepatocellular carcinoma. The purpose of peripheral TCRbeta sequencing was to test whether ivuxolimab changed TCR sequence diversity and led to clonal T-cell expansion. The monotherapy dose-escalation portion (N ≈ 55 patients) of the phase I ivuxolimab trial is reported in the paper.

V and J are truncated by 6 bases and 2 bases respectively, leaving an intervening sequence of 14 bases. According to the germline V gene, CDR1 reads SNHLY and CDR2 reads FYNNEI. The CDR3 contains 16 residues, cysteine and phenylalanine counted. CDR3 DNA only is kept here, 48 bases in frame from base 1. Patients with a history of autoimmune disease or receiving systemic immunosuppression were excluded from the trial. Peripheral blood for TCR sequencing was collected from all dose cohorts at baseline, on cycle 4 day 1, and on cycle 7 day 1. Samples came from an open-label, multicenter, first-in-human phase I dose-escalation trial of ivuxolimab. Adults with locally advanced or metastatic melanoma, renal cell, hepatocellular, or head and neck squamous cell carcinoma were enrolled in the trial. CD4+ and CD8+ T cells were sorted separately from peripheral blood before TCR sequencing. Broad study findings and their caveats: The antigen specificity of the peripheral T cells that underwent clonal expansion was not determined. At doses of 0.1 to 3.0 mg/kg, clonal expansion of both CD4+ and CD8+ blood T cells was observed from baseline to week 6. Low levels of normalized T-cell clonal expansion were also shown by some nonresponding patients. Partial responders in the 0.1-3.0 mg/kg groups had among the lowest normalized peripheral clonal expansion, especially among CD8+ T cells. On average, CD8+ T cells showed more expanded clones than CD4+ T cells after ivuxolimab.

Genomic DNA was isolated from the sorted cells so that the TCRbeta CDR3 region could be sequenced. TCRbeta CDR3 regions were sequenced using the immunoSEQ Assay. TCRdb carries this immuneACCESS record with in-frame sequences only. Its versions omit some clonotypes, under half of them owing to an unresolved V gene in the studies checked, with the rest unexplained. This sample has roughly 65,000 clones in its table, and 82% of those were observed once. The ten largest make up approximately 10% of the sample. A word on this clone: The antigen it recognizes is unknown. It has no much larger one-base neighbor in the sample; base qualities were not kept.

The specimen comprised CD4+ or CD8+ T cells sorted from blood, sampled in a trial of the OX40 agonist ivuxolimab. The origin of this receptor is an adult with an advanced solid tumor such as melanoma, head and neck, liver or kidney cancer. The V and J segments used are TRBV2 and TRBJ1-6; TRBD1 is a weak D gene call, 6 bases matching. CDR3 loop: CASSNTGFPYNSPLHF. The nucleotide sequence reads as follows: TGTGCCAGCAGCAACACAGGGTTCCCCTATAATTCACCCCTCCACTTT.